This passage covers 4 T cell receptor beta chains from one sample sequenced in a study of T cells expressing NK-cell markers (dated by TCRdb to about 2020). The receptor library was made with 5' RACE. Sequencing was performed on an Illumina HiSeq 2000. TCRdb reprocessed the reads, and each CDR3 protein sequence is entered once, without DNA. The sample table on file contains about 450,000 distinct CDR3 sequences. Together, the top ten hold 7.3% of the sample. Sequenced sample: blood T cells: a sorted CD56 or NKG2C T cell subset, CD4+ or CD8+ T cells, or bulk PBMC T cells (not recorded which). The source of these receptors is a woman between 18 and 70 years old in good health.

The chain uses TRBV4-3 and TRBJ1-2; TCRdb's D call of TRBD1 is untestable without DNA. Germline V lookup: CDR1 LGHNA, CDR2 YSLEER. This CDR3 is 16 amino acids long. The CDR3 here is CASSQQPGQGYYGYTF.

This chain links TRBV14 with TRBJ2-5; TCRdb proposes TRBD1, but this gene call is untestable without DNA. From germline, CDR1 is SGHDN and CDR2 FVKESK. This CDR3 has 13 amino acids. CDR3 sequence: CASSPQGGVTQYF.

This chain links TRBV5-1 with TRBJ2-7; TCRdb's D call, TRBD1, is unchecked because there is no DNA. CDR1 and CDR2 (germline): SGHRS, YFSETQ. There are 15 residues in the CDR3. CDR3 residues: CASSWAQGQGYEQYF.

The gene calls are TRBV11-2 and TRBJ2-5; TCRdb lists TRBD1, though no DNA is available to test this call. The CDR3 has 14 amino acids. Looked up from germline, CDR1 is SGHAT and CDR2 is FQNNGV. The CDR3 reads CASSLDGVPETQYF.